The 10 T cell receptor beta chains reported below all come from one sample, sequenced in a study of blood T cell repertoires in COVID-19. Measured with immunoSEQ multiplex PCR; TCRdb has only the in-frame clones, and not every one. This sample carries 110,000 to 150,000 clones, almost 85% of them seen once, and the ten largest clones take just under 3%. The sample comprised peripheral blood. These receptors all stem from a man in his fifties or sixties with acute or convalescent COVID-19.

The gene calls are TRBV13 and TRBJ2-6; TRBD1 matches at 11 bases. There are 16 residues in the CDR3. Per the germline V gene, CDR1 is PRHDT and CDR2 is FYEKMQ (reference sequence). J gave up 0 bases and V 7 bases, and 2 bases lay outside the gene matches. CDR3 nucleotide sequence: TGTGCCAGCACCGGGACAGGGGGCTCTGGGGCCAACGTCCTGACTTTC. Translation gives CASTGTGGSGANVLTF.

The chain couples TRBV4-1 to TRBJ1-1; possibly TRBD1 for D (5 bases). Germline lookup yields CDR1 MGHRA and CDR2 YSYEKL. This CDR3 is 13 amino acids long. V lost 10 bases and J 0 bases, leaving 12 bases between the germline ends. CDR3 loop: CATMTVMNTEAFF. CDR3 DNA: TGCGCCACCATGACAGTTATGAACACTGAAGCTTTCTTT.

The genes are TRBV6-2 or TRBV6-3 and TRBJ2-7; a possible D gene is TRBD1 (6 bases). Deletions cut 2 bases from V and 3 bases from J, with 17 bases between. Looked up from germline, CDR1 is MNHEY and CDR2 is SVGEGT. This CDR3 contains 16 residues. This CDR3 is CASSYEAGAYYYEQYF. DNA of the CDR3: TGTGCCAGCAGTTACGAGGCAGGGGCCTACTACTACGAGCAGTACTTC.

The chain carries TRBV6-5 and TRBJ1-1; possible D gene TRBD1, 5 bases. V was trimmed by 10 bases and J by 5 bases, leaving 14 bases between them. Germline V gene data show CDR1 as MNHEY and CDR2 as SVGAGI. The CDR3 length is 12 residues. The CDR3 protein is CATGARRTEAFF. The CDR3 DNA follows: TGTGCCACTGGGGCTCGACGGACTGAAGCTTTCTTT.

The chain joins TRBV6-5 to TRBJ2-7, with D possibly being TRBD1 (6 bases). Trimming stripped 8 bases from V and 1 base from J, with 9 bases between. Germline V CDR1 and CDR2: MNHEY, SVGAGI. The CDR3 covers 12 residues. CDR3 nucleotides: TGTGCCAGCTCTCAGGGGTCCTACGAGCAGTACTTC. Its translation is CASSQGSYEQYF.

This clone came up once. The chain combines TRBV11-2 with TRBJ2-1; tentatively, D is TRBD2 (6 bases). CDR1 and CDR2 (germline): SGHAT, FQNNGV. V lost 5 bases and J 9 bases, leaving 11 bases between the germline ends. The CDR3 totals 12 residues. The CDR3 here is CASSNAGGEQFF. CDR3 sequence (DNA): TGTGCCAGCAGCAACGCCGGGGGTGAGCAGTTCTTC.

V usage is TRBV18 and J usage is TRBJ1-1; TRBD1 agrees at 7 bases. V was pared by 5 bases and J by 0 bases, with 6 bases of the junction left unmatched. This CDR3 has 15 residues. The germline V gene encodes CDR1 KGHSH and CDR2 LQKENI. CDR3 in amino acids: CASSVDRDMNTEAFF. DNA for the CDR3: TGTGCCAGCTCAGTTGACAGGGACATGAACACTGAAGCTTTCTTT.

The gene calls are TRBV4-1 and TRBJ1-2, with a tentative D call TRBD1 (5 bases). Germline V gene data show CDR1 as MGHRA and CDR2 as YSYEKL. The CDR3 contains 13 residues. Trimming removed 2 bases at V and 1 base at J, with 5 bases between. CDR3 bases: TGCGCCAGCAGCCAACAGGGTAACTATGGCTACACCTTC. Translated, it gives CASSQQGNYGYTF.

On this clone itself: The same CDR3 arises from other DNA sequences in this sample as well. V gene TRBV28 combines with J gene TRBJ1-5; tentative D call: TRBD1 (6 bases). The CDR3 consists of 13 residues. Germline V gene lookup returns CDR1 MDHEN and CDR2 SYDVKM. The ends were cut back, 3 bases at V and 7 bases at J, with 10 bases in the middle. CDR3 sequence: CASSFRGGQPQHF. CDR3 sequence (DNA): TGTGCCAGCAGTTTCAGGGGTGGCCAGCCCCAGCATTTT.

V is TRBV4-1 and J is TRBJ2-6, with D possibly matching TRBD2 (5 bases). The CDR3 contains 16 residues. V was cut by 0 bases and J by 2 bases, with 8 bases left in between. The germline V gene has CDR1 MGHRA and CDR2 YSYEKL. CDR3 nucleotides: TGCGCCAGCAGCCAAGATCCGGGAACTGGGGCCAACGTCCTGACTTTC. Its protein product is CASSQDPGTGANVLTF.